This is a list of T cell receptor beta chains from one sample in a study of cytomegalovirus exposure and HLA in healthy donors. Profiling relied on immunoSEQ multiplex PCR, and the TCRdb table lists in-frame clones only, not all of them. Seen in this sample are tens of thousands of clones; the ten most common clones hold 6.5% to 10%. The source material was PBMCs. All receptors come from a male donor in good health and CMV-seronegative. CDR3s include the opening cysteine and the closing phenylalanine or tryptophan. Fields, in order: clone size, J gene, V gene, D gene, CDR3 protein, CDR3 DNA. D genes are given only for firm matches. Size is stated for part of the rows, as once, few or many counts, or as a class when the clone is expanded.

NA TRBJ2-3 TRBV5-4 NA CASSSEVADTQYF TGTGCCAGCAGCTCTGAAGTAGCAGATACGCAGTATTTT
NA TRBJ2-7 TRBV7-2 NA CASSLADSGAVPYEQYF TGTGCCAGCAGCTTAGCTGATTCGGGTGCGGTGCCGTACGAGCAGTACTTC
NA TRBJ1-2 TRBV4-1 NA CASSQGDRTNYGYTF TGCGCCAGCAGCCAAGGCGACAGGACTAACTATGGCTACACCTTC
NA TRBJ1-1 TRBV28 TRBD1 CASSLPRSPRGLRNTEAFF TGTGCCAGCAGTTTACCCCGTTCCCCGAGGGGGCTTAGGAACACTGAAGCTTTCTTT
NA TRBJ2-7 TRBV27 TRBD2 CASRAVGLIGVGQYF TGTGCCAGCAGAGCGGTGGGACTAATCGGTGTGGGGCAGTACTTC
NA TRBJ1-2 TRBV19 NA CASSMWETKEGYTF TGTGCCAGTAGTATGTGGGAGACGAAAGAGGGCTACACCTTC
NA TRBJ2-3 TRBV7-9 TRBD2 CASSLHLAGGRRTDTQYF TGTGCCAGCAGCTTACATCTAGCGGGAGGGCGACGCACAGATACGCAGTATTTT
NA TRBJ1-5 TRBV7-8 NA CASSLAGSQVIGPQHF TGTGCCAGCAGCTTAGCAGGCTCCCAGGTAATAGGGCCCCAGCATTTT
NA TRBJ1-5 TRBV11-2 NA CASSLGRGNQPQHF TGTGCCAGCAGCTTGGGACGGGGGAATCAGCCCCAGCATTTT
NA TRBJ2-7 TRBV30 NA CAWRAWVREGAIEQYF TGTGCCTGGAGAGCTTGGGTGCGGGAAGGCGCGATCGAGCAGTACTTC
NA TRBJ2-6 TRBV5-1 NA CASSLEGSGANVLTF TGCGCCAGCAGCTTAGAGGGCTCTGGGGCCAACGTCCTGACTTTC
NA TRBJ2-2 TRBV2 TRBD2 CASSYFSGSDTGELFF TGTGCCAGCAGCTACTTTAGCGGGAGCGACACCGGGGAGCTGTTTTTT
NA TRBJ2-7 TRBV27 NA CASSLAGSSYEQYF TGTGCCAGCAGTTTAGCGGGAAGCTCCTACGAGCAGTACTTC
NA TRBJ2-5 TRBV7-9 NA CASSTGLEETQYF TGTGCCAGCAGCACGGGACTCGAAGAGACCCAGTACTTC
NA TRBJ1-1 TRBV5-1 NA CASSLVTDMNTEAFF TGCGCCAGCAGCTTGGTGACAGATATGAACACTGAAGCTTTCTTT
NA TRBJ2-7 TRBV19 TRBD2 CASSGLAGPPYEQYF TGTGCCAGTAGTGGGCTAGCGGGACCCCCCTACGAGCAGTACTTC
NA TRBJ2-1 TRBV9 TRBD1 CASSVEGAYNEQFF TGTGCCAGCAGCGTAGAGGGGGCTTACAATGAGCAGTTCTTC
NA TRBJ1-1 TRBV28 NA CASSLRLEAFF TGTGCCAGCAGTCTCAGATTAGAAGCTTTCTTT
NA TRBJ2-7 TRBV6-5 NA CASRDGRTSYEQYF TGTGCCAGCAGGGACGGGAGAACCTCCTACGAGCAGTACTTC
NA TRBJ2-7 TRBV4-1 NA CASSQAGGLSYEQYF TGCGCCAGCAGCCAAGCAGGGGGGCTCTCCTACGAGCAGTACTTC
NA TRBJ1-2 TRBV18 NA CASSPSGGLSYGYTF TGTGCCAGCTCACCATCGGGGGGGCTGAGCTATGGCTACACCTTC
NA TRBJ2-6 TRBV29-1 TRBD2 CSAVGGSGANVLTF TGCAGCGCCGTCGGGGGGTCTGGGGCCAACGTCCTGACTTTC
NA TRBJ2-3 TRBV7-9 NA CASSFADTQYF TGTGCCAGCAGCTTCGCAGATACGCAGTATTTT
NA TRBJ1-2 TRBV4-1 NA CASSQERRGRNYGYTF TGCGCCAGCAGCCAAGAAAGGCGGGGTCGTAACTATGGCTACACCTTC
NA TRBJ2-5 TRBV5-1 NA CASSLVVSAGQETQYF TGCGCCAGCAGCTTGGTAGTTAGCGCCGGGCAAGAGACCCAGTACTTC
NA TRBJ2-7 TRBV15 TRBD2 CATSRETGGGSYEQYF TGTGCCACCAGCAGAGAGACGGGCGGGGGGTCCTACGAGCAGTACTTC
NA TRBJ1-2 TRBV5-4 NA CASSSGSNSHGYTF TGTGCCAGCAGCTCCGGTTCAAACTCACATGGCTACACCTTC
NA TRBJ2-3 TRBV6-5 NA CASRPRDLFTDTQYF TGTGCCAGCAGGCCCCGGGATCTATTCACAGATACGCAGTATTTT
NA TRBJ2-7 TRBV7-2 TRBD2 CASSPAKPLAGGEQYF TGTGCCAGCAGCCCCGCTAAACCTCTAGCGGGTGGGGAGCAGTACTTC
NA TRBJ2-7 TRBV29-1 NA CSAAGQVYGEQYF TGCAGCGCCGCGGGTCAGGTTTACGGCGAGCAGTACTTC
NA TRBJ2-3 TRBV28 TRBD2 CASSLRLAGDTDTQYF TGTGCCAGCAGTTTACGGCTAGCGGGCGACACAGATACGCAGTATTTT
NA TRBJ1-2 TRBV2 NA CASSAGPAEAGYTF TGTGCCAGCAGTGCCGGCCCCGCTGAGGCCGGCTACACCTTC
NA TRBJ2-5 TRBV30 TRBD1 CALGDRVGETQYF TGTGCCTTAGGGGACAGGGTAGGGGAGACCCAGTACTTC
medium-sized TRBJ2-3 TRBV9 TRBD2 CASGGRDRGSSTDTQYF TGTGCCAGCGGGGGGAGGGATCGTGGCAGCTCCACAGATACGCAGTATTTT
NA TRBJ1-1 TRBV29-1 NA CSVRGNTEAFF TGCAGCGTTCGGGGTAACACTGAAGCTTTCTTT
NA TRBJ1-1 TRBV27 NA CASSFYRRTEAFF TGTGCCAGCAGTTTCTACCGTCGAACTGAAGCTTTCTTT
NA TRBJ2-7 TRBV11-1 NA CASSLTHYEQYF TGTGCCAGCAGCTTAACTCACTACGAGCAGTACTTC
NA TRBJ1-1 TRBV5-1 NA CASSLTGIGDTEAFF TGCGCCAGCAGCTTGACCGGGATCGGGGACACTGAAGCTTTCTTT
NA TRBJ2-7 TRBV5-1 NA CASSLGLREQYF TGCGCCAGCAGCTTAGGACTACGCGAGCAGTACTTC
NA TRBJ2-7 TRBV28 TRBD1 CASSPTTGGYEQYF TGTGCCAGCAGTCCAACGACAGGGGGGTACGAGCAGTACTTC
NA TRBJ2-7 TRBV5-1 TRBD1 CASSPELTNRGHEQYF TGCGCCAGCAGCCCCGAACTAACAAACAGGGGCCACGAGCAGTACTTC
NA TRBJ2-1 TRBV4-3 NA CASSQGEEQFF TGCGCCAGCAGCCAAGGTGAGGAGCAGTTCTTC
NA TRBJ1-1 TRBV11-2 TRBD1 CASSSDRVAPEAFF TGTGCCAGCAGCTCGGACAGGGTGGCCCCTGAAGCTTTCTTT
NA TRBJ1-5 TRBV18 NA CASSPSLGGEGPQHF TGTGCCAGCTCACCAAGTTTAGGAGGGGAAGGGCCCCAGCATTTT